These T cell receptor beta chains were read from a single sample in a study of blood T cell repertoires in COVID-19. Method: immunoSEQ multiplex PCR; TCRdb's copy keeps in-frame clones and lacks some. The sample has under 60,000 clones, roughly 80% seen once. The specimen sequenced was peripheral blood. The receptor set was obtained from a human donor in a cohort sampled during active COVID-19. CDR3s include the opening cysteine and the closing phenylalanine or tryptophan. The order of the fields is J gene, clone size, V gene, D gene, CDR3 protein, CDR3 DNA. A D gene is named only where the DNA matches it firmly. Only some rows state a clone size, as once, few, many or a class for expanded clones.

j_call: TRBJ2-7; clone_size: once; v_call: TRBV27; d_call: TRBD2; cdr3_aa: CASSLGTSVSYEQYF; cdr3_nt: TGTGCCAGCAGTTTAGGGACTAGCGTCTCCTACGAGCAGTACTTC
j_call: TRBJ2-6; clone_size: .; v_call: TRBV4-1; d_call: .; cdr3_aa: CASSPREKGTTGSNVLTF; cdr3_nt: TGCGCCAGCAGCCCCCGGGAAAAGGGGACAACAGGGTCCAACGTCCTGACTTTC
j_call: TRBJ1-4; clone_size: .; v_call: TRBV5-6; d_call: .; cdr3_aa: CASSLQGSGGEKLFF; cdr3_nt: TGTGCCAGCAGCTTACAGGGCTCCGGCGGGGAAAAACTGTTTTTT
j_call: TRBJ2-4; clone_size: .; v_call: TRBV6-4; d_call: .; cdr3_aa: CASSDRTGPQYF; cdr3_nt: TGTGCCAGCTCCGACAGGACTGGCCCTCAGTACTTC
j_call: TRBJ2-2; clone_size: .; v_call: TRBV4-2; d_call: .; cdr3_aa: CASSQVTGGNTGELFF; cdr3_nt: TGTGCCAGCAGCCAAGTAACCGGGGGTAACACCGGGGAGCTGTTTTTT
j_call: TRBJ2-3; clone_size: .; v_call: TRBV24-1; d_call: TRBD1; cdr3_aa: CATSAAGGKDTQYF; cdr3_nt: TGTGCCACCAGTGCGGCAGGGGGAAAGGATACGCAGTATTTT
j_call: TRBJ2-7; clone_size: .; v_call: TRBV19; d_call: TRBD1; cdr3_aa: CASSPRQGAIHEQYF; cdr3_nt: TGTGCCAGTAGTCCGAGACAGGGGGCGATTCACGAGCAGTACTTC
j_call: TRBJ1-5; clone_size: .; v_call: TRBV30; d_call: TRBD1; cdr3_aa: CAWSGQGLPQPQHF; cdr3_nt: TGTGCCTGGAGTGGACAGGGACTTCCTCAGCCCCAGCATTTT
j_call: TRBJ2-1; clone_size: .; v_call: TRBV7-2; d_call: TRBD2; cdr3_aa: CASSLGWEGNEQFF; cdr3_nt: TGTGCCAGCAGCTTAGGTTGGGAGGGCAATGAGCAGTTCTTC
j_call: TRBJ2-1; clone_size: once; v_call: TRBV5-1; d_call: .; cdr3_aa: CASSLWLATDNEQFF; cdr3_nt: TGCGCCAGCAGCTTGTGGCTAGCGACCGACAATGAGCAGTTCTTC
j_call: TRBJ1-2; clone_size: .; v_call: TRBV30; d_call: TRBD1; cdr3_aa: CAWSVRDRGTYGYTF; cdr3_nt: TGTGCCTGGAGTGTAAGGGACAGGGGCACCTATGGCTACACCTTC
j_call: TRBJ1-3; clone_size: .; v_call: TRBV24-1; d_call: TRBD1; cdr3_aa: CATDDRGSGNTIYF; cdr3_nt: TGTGCCACCGATGACAGGGGGTCCGGAAACACCATATATTTT
j_call: TRBJ1-6; clone_size: .; v_call: TRBV19; d_call: TRBD1; cdr3_aa: CASSDRVRNSPLHF; cdr3_nt: TGTGCCAGTAGTGACAGGGTGCGGAATTCACCCCTCCACTTT
j_call: TRBJ1-2; clone_size: .; v_call: TRBV7-2; d_call: .; cdr3_aa: CASSMGRNANYGYTF; cdr3_nt: TGTGCCAGCAGCATGGGGAGGAATGCTAACTATGGCTACACCTTC
j_call: TRBJ1-5; clone_size: .; v_call: TRBV25-1; d_call: TRBD1; cdr3_aa: CASSETGDSNQPQHF; cdr3_nt: TGTGCCAGCAGTGAGACAGGGGATAGCAATCAGCCCCAGCATTTT
j_call: TRBJ2-7; clone_size: .; v_call: TRBV30; d_call: .; cdr3_aa: CAWTGETGNLYEQYF; cdr3_nt: TGTGCCTGGACTGGAGAAACAGGGAATCTCTACGAGCAGTACTTC
j_call: TRBJ1-5; clone_size: .; v_call: TRBV12-3/TRBV12-4; d_call: .; cdr3_aa: CASRLQGYQPQHF; cdr3_nt: TGTGCCAGCAGGCTTCAGGGGTATCAGCCCCAGCATTTT
j_call: TRBJ2-7; clone_size: .; v_call: TRBV5-1; d_call: .; cdr3_aa: CASSLQQNYEQYF; cdr3_nt: TGCGCCAGCAGCTTACAGCAAAACTACGAGCAGTACTTC
j_call: TRBJ1-2; clone_size: .; v_call: TRBV3-1/TRBV3-2; d_call: .; cdr3_aa: CASSQRAGTFGYTF; cdr3_nt: TGTGCCAGCAGCCAAAGAGCGGGTACTTTTGGCTACACCTTC
j_call: TRBJ1-2; clone_size: .; v_call: TRBV29-1; d_call: .; cdr3_aa: CSVERAGTRYGYTF; cdr3_nt: TGCAGCGTTGAAAGGGCGGGGACTCGCTATGGCTACACCTTC
j_call: TRBJ1-5; clone_size: .; v_call: TRBV7-9; d_call: TRBD1; cdr3_aa: CASSGQGARVGNQPQHF; cdr3_nt: TGTGCCAGCAGTGGACAGGGGGCGCGGGTTGGCAATCAGCCCCAGCATTTT
j_call: TRBJ1-1; clone_size: .; v_call: TRBV18; d_call: .; cdr3_aa: CASSPEFGNTEAFF; cdr3_nt: TGTGCCAGCTCACCCGAGTTTGGTAACACTGAAGCTTTCTTT
j_call: TRBJ2-6; clone_size: few; v_call: TRBV21-1; d_call: .; cdr3_aa: CASSQKRRDSTYSGANVLTF; cdr3_nt: TGTGCCAGCAGCCAAAAAAGAAGGGACAGCACATACTCTGGGGCCAACGTCCTGACTTTC
j_call: TRBJ2-6; clone_size: .; v_call: TRBV6-5; d_call: .; cdr3_aa: CASSQGGSGANVLTF; cdr3_nt: TGTGCCAGCAGTCAGGGGGGCTCCGGGGCCAACGTCCTGACTTTC
j_call: TRBJ1-1; clone_size: .; v_call: TRBV11-2; d_call: TRBD1; cdr3_aa: CASSLGDRAKAFF; cdr3_nt: TGTGCCAGCAGCTTAGGGGACAGGGCTAAAGCTTTCTTT
j_call: TRBJ1-1; clone_size: .; v_call: TRBV7-2; d_call: .; cdr3_aa: CASSTRGNTEAFF; cdr3_nt: TGTGCCAGCAGCACCAGGGGGAACACTGAAGCTTTCTTT
j_call: TRBJ2-7; clone_size: .; v_call: TRBV30; d_call: TRBD2; cdr3_aa: CAWSLTGGGYEQYF; cdr3_nt: TGTGCCTGGAGTTTGACGGGAGGTGGGTACGAGCAGTACTTC
j_call: TRBJ2-3; clone_size: once; v_call: TRBV2; d_call: .; cdr3_aa: CASQLVRGDTQYF; cdr3_nt: TGTGCCTCTCAGTTAGTCAGAGGGGATACGCAGTATTTT
j_call: TRBJ1-4; clone_size: .; v_call: TRBV7-2; d_call: .; cdr3_aa: CASSFRLKGPEVFF; cdr3_nt: TGTGCCAGCAGCTTTCGACTGAAGGGCCCGGAGGTGTTTTTT
j_call: TRBJ1-4; clone_size: once; v_call: TRBV4-2; d_call: .; cdr3_aa: CASSQVGKGEVSEKLFF; cdr3_nt: TGTGCCAGCAGCCAAGTGGGAAAGGGGGAAGTGAGTGAAAAACTGTTTTTT
j_call: TRBJ1-4; clone_size: .; v_call: TRBV5-6; d_call: TRBD1; cdr3_aa: CASSWGTGINEKLFF; cdr3_nt: TGTGCCAGCAGCTGGGGGACAGGGATCAATGAAAAACTGTTTTTT
j_call: TRBJ1-2; clone_size: few; v_call: TRBV14; d_call: .; cdr3_aa: CASSQVLSYGYTF; cdr3_nt: TGTGCCAGCAGCCAAGTCCTCTCCTATGGCTACACCTTC
j_call: TRBJ1-2; clone_size: .; v_call: TRBV4-1; d_call: .; cdr3_aa: CASSEAGGYGYTF; cdr3_nt: TGCGCCAGCAGCGAAGCGGGTGGTTATGGCTACACCTTC
j_call: TRBJ1-2; clone_size: .; v_call: TRBV7-2; d_call: .; cdr3_aa: CASSSIGQSEGYGYTF; cdr3_nt: TGTGCCAGCAGCTCCATAGGGCAGTCTGAGGGCTATGGCTACACCTTC
j_call: TRBJ1-2; clone_size: .; v_call: TRBV9; d_call: .; cdr3_aa: CASSAVVSAGYTF; cdr3_nt: TGTGCCAGCAGCGCAGTCGTGTCCGCCGGCTACACCTTC
j_call: TRBJ2-7; clone_size: once; v_call: TRBV6-6; d_call: TRBD2; cdr3_aa: CASRPRGGRASYEQYF; cdr3_nt: TGTGCCAGCAGACCGCGGGGGGGAAGGGCCTCCTACGAGCAGTACTTC
j_call: TRBJ2-7; clone_size: .; v_call: TRBV5-1; d_call: TRBD1; cdr3_aa: CASSSSRDSPYEQYF; cdr3_nt: TGCGCCAGCAGCTCCAGCCGGGACAGCCCTTACGAGCAGTACTTC